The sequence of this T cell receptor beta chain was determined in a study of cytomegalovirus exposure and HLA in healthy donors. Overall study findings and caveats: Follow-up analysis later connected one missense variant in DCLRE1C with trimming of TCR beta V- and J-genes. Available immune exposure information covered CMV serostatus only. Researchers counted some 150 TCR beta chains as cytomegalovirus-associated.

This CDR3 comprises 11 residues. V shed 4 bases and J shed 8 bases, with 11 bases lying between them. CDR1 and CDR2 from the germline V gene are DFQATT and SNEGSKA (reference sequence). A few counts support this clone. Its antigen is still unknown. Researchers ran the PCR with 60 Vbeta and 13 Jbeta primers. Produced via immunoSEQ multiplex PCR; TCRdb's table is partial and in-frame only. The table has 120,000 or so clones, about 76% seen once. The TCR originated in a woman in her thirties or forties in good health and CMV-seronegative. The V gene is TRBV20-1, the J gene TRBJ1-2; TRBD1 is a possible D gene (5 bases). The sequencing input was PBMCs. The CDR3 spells CSATAGGGYTF. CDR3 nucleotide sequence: TGCAGTGCTACGGCGGGGGGAGGCTACACCTTC.